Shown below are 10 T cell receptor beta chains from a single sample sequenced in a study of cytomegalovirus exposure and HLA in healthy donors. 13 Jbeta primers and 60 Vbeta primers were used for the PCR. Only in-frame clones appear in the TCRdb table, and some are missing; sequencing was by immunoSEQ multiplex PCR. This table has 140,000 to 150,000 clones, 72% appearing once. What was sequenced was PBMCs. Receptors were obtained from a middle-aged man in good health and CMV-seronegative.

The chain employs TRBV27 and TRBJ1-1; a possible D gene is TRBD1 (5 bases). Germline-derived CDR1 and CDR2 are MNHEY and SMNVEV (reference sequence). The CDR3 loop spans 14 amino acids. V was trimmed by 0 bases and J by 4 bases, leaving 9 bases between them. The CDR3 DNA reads TGTGCCAGCAGTTTATCGTCTAGGGGCACTGAAGCTTTCTTT. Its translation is CASSLSSRGTEAFF.

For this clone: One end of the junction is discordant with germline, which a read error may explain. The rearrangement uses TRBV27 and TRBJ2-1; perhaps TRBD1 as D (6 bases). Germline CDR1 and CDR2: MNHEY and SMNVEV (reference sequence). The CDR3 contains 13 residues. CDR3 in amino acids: CASSQARDKEQFF. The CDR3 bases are TGTGCCAGCAGTCAGGCCAGGGACAAAGAGCAGTTCTTC.

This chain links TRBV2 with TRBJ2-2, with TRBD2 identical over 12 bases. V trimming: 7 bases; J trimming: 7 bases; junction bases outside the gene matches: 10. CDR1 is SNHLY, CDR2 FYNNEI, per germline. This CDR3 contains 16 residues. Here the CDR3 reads CASNLAGGSGSGELFF. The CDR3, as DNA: TGTGCCAGCAATCTAGCGGGAGGGTCTGGTAGCGGGGAGCTGTTTTTT.

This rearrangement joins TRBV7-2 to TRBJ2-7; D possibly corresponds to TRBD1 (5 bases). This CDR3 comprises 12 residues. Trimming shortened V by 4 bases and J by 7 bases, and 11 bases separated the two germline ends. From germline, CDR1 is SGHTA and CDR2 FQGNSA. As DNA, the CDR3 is TGTGCCAGCAGCTCGACAGAAGCTGAGCAGTACTTC. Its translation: CASSSTEAEQYF.

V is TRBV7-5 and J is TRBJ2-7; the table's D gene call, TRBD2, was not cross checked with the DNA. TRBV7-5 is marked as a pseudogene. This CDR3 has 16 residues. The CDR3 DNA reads TGTGTCAGAAGCCCCGGGACTAGCGGGAGAAACTACGAGCAGTACTTC. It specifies CVRSPGTSGRNYEQYF.

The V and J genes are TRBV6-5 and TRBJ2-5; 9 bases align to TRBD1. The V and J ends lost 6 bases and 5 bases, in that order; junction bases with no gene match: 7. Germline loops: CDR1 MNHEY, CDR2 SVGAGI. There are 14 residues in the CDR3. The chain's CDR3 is CASSSRTGVETQYF. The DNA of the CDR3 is TGTGCCAGCAGCTCTCGGACAGGGGTCGAGACCCAGTACTTC.

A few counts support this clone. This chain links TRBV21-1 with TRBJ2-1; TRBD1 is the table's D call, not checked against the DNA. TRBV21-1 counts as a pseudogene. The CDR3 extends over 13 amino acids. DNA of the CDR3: TGTGCCAGCCCGGACAGGGGTTACAATGAGCAGTTCTTC. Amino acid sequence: CASPDRGYNEQFF.

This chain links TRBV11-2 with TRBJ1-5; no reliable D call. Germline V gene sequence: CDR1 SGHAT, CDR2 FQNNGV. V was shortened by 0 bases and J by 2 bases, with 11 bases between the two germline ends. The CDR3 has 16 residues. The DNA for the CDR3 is TGTGCCAGCAGCTTAGACTCCCGGGAGGGCAATCAGCCCCAGCATTTT. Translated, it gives CASSLDSREGNQPQHF.

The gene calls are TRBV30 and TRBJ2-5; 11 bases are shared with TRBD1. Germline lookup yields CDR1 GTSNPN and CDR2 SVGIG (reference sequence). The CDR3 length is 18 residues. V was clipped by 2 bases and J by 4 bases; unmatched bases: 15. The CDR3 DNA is TGTGCCTGGAGTTCAAATGGACAGGGGGCAAATTTTTTAGAGACCCAGTACTTC. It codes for CAWSSNGQGANFLETQYF.

CDR3 DNA: TGTGCCAGCAGCTCCGGACAGAGTTGGGATGAGCAGTTCTTC. Translated: CASSSGQSWDEQFF. J is TRBJ2-1 and V is TRBV5-5; perhaps TRBD1 as D (6 bases). Per germline, CDR1 SGHKS and CDR2 YYEKEE (reference sequence). The CDR3 covers 14 residues. With 3 bases removed from V and 8 bases from J, the gap between germline ends came to 15 bases.